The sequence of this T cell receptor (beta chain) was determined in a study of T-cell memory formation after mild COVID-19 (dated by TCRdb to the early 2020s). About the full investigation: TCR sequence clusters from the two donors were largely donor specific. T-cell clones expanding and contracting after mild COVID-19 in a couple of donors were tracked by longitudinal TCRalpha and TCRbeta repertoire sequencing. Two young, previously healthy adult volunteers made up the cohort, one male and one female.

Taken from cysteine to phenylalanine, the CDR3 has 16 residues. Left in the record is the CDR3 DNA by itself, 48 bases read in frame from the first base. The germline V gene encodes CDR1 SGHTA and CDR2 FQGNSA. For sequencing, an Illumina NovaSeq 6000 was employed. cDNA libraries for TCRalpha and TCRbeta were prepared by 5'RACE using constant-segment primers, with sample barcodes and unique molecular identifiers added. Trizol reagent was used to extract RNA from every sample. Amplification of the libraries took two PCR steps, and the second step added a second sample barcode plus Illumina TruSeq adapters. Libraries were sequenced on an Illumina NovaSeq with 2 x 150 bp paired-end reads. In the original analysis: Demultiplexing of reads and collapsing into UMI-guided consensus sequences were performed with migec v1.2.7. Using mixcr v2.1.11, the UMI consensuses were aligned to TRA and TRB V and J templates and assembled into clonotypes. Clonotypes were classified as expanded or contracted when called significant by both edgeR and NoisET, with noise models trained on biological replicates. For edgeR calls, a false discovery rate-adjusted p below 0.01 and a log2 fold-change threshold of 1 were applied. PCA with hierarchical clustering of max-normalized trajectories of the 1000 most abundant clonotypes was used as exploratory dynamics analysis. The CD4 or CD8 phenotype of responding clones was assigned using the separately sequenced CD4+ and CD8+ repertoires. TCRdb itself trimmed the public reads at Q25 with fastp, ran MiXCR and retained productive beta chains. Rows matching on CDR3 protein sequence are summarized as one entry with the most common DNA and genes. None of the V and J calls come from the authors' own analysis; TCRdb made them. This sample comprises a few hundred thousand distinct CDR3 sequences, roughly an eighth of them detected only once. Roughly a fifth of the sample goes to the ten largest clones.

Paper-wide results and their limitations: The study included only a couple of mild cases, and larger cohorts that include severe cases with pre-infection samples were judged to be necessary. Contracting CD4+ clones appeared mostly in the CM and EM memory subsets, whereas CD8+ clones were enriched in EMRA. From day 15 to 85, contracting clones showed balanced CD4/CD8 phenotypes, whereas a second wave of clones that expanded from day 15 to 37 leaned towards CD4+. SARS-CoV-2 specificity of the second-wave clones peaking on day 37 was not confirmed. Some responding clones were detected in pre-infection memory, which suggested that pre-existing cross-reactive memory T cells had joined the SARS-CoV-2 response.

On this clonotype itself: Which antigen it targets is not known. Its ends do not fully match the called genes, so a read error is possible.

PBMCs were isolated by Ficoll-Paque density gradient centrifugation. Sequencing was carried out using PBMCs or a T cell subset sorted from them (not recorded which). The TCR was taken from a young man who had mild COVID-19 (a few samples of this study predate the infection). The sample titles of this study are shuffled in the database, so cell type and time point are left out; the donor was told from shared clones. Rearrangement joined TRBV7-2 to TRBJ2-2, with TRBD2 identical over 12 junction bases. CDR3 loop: CASSALAGGAAGELIF. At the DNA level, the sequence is TGTGCCAGCAGCGCACTAGCGGGGGGCGCGGCCGGGGAGCTGATTTTT.